This T cell receptor (beta chain) was found in a study of OX40 agonist ivuxolimab in advanced cancers. Study context: At doses from 0.01 to 10 mg/kg, patients were given intravenous ivuxolimab every 2 weeks. Patients with hepatocellular carcinoma, melanoma, renal cell or head and neck cancer made up the dose-escalation patients. People who had prior anti-PD-1, anti-PD-L1 or anti-CTLA-4 therapy could take part, and 35% to 50% had some.

Sequenced by immunoSEQ multiplex PCR; TCRdb stores in-frame clones only, minus some. The sample contains about 48,000 clones, 70% to 90% of which appear only once. The timepoints at which blood was sampled were baseline, cycle 4 day 1, and cycle 7 day 1. The germline V gene has CDR1 SGHRS and CDR2 YFSETQ. V shed 1 base and J shed 0 bases, with 5 bases lying between them. The CDR3 has 14 amino acids. A remark on this clone: Other DNA sequences within the sample encode an identical CDR3.

The material was CD4+ or CD8+ T cells sorted from blood, obtained in a trial of the OX40 agonist ivuxolimab. This receptor was taken from an adult with an advanced solid tumor such as melanoma, head and neck, liver or kidney cancer. The chain recombines TRBV5-1 with TRBJ1-3; the D gene is possibly TRBD1 (5 bases). The CDR3 here is CASSLTGSGNTIYF. The DNA for the CDR3 is TGCGCCAGCAGCTTGACAGGCTCTGGAAACACCATATATTTT.